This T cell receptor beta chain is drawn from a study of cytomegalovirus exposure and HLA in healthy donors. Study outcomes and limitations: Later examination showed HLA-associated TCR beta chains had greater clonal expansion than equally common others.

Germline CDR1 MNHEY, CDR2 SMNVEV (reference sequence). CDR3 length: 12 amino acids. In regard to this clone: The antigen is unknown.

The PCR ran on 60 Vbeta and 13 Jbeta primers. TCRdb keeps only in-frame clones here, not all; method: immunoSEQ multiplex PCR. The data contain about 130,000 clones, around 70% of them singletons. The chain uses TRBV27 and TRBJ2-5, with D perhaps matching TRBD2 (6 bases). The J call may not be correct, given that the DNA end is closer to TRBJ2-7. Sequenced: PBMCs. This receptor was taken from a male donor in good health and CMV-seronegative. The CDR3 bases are TGTGCCCCCCGCGCGGGATCATACGAGCAGTACTTC. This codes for CAPRAGSYEQYF.